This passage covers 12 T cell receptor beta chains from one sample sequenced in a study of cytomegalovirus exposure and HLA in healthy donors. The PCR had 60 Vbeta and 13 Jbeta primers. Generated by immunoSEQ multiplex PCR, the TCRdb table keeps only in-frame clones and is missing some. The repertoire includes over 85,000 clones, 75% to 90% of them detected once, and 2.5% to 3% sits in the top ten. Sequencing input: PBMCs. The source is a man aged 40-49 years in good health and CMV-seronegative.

This CDR3 is CSVVGRGERGYTF. CDR3 DNA sequence: TGCAGCGTCGTGGGCAGGGGAGAGAGAGGCTACACCTTC. The chain uses TRBV29-1 and TRBJ1-2; D is perhaps TRBD1 (6 bases). Germline assignment: CDR1 SQVTM and CDR2 ANQGSEA. V was shortened by 6 bases and J by 8 bases, with 19 bases between the two germline ends. CDR3 length: 13 residues.

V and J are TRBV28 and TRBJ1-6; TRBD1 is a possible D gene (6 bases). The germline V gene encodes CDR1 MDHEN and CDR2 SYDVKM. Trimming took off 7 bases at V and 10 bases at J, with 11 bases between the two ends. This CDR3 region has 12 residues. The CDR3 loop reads CASKRQESPLHF. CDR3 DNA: TGTGCCAGCAAAAGACAGGAATCACCCCTCCACTTT.

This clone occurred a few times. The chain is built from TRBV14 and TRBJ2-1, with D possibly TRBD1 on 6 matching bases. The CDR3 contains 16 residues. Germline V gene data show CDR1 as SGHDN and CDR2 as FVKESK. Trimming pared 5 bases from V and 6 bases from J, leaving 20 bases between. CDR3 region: CASSSRGNRDRNEQFF. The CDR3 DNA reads TGTGCCAGCAGCTCGCGTGGGAACAGGGATCGCAATGAGCAGTTCTTC.

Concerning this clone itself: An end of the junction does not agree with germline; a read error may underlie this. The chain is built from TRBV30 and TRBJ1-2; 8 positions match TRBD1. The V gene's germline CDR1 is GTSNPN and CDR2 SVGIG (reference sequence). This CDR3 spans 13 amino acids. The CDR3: CAWSRDDRGGKSF. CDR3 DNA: TGTGCCTGGAGTAGAGACGACAGGGGAGGAAAATCCTTC.

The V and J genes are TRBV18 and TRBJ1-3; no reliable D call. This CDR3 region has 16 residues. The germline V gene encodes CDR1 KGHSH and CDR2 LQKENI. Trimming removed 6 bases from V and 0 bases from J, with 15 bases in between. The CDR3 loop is CASSELESLSGNTIYF. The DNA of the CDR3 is TGTGCCAGCTCCGAATTAGAAAGCCTCTCTGGAAACACCATATATTTT.

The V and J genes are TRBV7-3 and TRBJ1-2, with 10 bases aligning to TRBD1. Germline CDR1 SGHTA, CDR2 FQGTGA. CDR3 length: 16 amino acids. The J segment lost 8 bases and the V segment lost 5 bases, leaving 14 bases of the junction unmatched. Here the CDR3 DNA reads TGTGCCAGCAGCCCTGAGGGACAGGGGAGTATGACGGGCTACACCTTC. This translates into CASSPEGQGSMTGYTF.

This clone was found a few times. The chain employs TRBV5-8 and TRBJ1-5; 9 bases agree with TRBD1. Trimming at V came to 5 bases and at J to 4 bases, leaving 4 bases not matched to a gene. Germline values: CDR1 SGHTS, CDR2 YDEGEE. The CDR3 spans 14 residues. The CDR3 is CASRLGTGNQPQHF. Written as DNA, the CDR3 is TGTGCCAGCAGACTGGGGACAGGGAATCAGCCCCAGCATTTT. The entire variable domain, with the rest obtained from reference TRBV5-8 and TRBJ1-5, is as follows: EAGVTQSPTHLIKTRGQQATLRCSPISGHTSVYWYQQALGLGLQFLLWYDEGEERNRGNFPPRFSGRQFPNYSSELNVNALELEDSALYLCASRLGTGNQPQHFGDGTRLSIL.

The chain's CDR3 is CASTKTGGGTEAFF. The CDR3 DNA reads as TGTGCCAGCACCAAGACAGGGGGCGGGACTGAAGCTTTCTTT. This rearrangement joins TRBV7-9 to TRBJ1-1; 10 nucleotides line up with TRBD1. This CDR3 has 14 residues. J gave up 5 bases and V 7 bases, and 7 bases lay outside the gene matches. Germline lookup yields CDR1 SEHNR and CDR2 FQNEAQ (reference sequence).

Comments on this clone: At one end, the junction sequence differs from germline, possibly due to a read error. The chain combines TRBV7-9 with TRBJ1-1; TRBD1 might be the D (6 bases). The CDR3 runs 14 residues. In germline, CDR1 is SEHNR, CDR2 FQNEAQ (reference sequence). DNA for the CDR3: TGTTCCAGCAGCTTAGCGGGACAGAACACTGAAGCTTTCTTT. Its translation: CSSSLAGQNTEAFF.

DNA of the CDR3: TGTGCCAGCAGCACCGGGGGCTACGAGCAGTACTTC. Its protein is CASSTGGYEQYF. J is TRBJ2-7 and V is TRBV6-1; the D gene is possibly TRBD2 (6 bases). This CDR3 is built from 12 residues. Germline assignment: CDR1 MNHNS and CDR2 SASEGT. The ends were cut back, 6 bases at V and 3 bases at J, with 9 bases in the middle.

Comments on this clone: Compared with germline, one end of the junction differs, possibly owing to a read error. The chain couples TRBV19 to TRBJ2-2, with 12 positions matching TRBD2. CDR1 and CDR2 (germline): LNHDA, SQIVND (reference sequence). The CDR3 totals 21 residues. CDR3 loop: CASSMPSVTTSGGGNNGELFF. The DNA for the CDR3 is TGTGCCAGTAGTATGCCCAGCGTTACGACTAGCGGGGGAGGTAACAACGGGGAGCTGTTTTTT.

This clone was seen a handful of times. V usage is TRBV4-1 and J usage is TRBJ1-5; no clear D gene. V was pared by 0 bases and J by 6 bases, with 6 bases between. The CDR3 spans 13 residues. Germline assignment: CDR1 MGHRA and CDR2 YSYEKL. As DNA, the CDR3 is TGCGCCAGCAGCCAAGATCAGGCTCAGCCCCAGCATTTT. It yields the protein CASSQDQAQPQHF.